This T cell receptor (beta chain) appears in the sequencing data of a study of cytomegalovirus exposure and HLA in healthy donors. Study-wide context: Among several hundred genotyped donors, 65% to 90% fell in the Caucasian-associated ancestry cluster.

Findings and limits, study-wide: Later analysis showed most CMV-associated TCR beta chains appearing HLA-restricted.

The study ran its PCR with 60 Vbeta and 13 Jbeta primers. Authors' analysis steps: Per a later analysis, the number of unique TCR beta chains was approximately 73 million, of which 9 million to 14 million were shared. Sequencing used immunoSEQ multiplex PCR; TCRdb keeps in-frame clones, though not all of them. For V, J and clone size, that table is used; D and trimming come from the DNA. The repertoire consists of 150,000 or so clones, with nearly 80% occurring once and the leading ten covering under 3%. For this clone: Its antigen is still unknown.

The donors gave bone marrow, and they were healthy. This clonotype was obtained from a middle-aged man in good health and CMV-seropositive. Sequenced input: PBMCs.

CDR3 coding DNA: TGCGCCAGCAGCCAAGATCTTCGGACTAGCGGACACAATGAGCAGTTCTTC. This gives the protein CASSQDLRTSGHNEQFF. This chain joins TRBV4-3 and TRBJ2-1; 10 bases match TRBD2. V was clipped by 0 bases and J by 5 bases; unmatched bases: 7. Germline V gene lookup returns CDR1 LGHNA and CDR2 YSLEER. The CDR3 runs 17 residues.